One T cell receptor beta chain is described in this entry. These data originate in a study of cytomegalovirus exposure and HLA in healthy donors. PCR employed 60 Vbeta and 13 Jbeta primers. TCRdb's table, derived via immunoSEQ multiplex PCR, lists solely in-frame clones and lacks some. The data hold 280,000 or so clones, with about 87% observed a single time. Germline trimming cut 3 bases from V and 3 bases from J; bases unmatched to any gene: 4. The CDR3 totals 15 residues. Germline-derived CDR1 and CDR2 are SGHRS and YFSETQ. The clonotype comes from a woman aged 18 to 35 in good health and CMV-seronegative. The chain has TRBV5-1 and TRBJ1-4; 8 nucleotides agree with TRBD1. The sequencing input was PBMCs. The CDR3 spells CASSWQGAANEKLFF. CDR3 DNA sequence: TGCGCCAGCAGCTGGCAGGGGGCAGCTAATGAAAAACTGTTTTTT.